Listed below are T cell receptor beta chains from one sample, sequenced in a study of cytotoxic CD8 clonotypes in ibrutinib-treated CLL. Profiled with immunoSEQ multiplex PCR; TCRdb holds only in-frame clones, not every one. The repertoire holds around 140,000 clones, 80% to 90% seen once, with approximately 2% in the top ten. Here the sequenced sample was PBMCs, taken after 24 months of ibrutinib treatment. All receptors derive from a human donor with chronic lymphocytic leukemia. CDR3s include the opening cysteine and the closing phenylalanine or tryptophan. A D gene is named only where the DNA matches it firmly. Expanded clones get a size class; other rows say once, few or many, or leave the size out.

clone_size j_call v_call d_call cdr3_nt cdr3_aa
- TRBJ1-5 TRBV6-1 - TGTGCCAGCAGTGCTTCGAGGGAGGCTACCCAGCATTTT CASSASREATQHF
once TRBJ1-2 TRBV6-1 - TGTGCCAGCACAGTGTCGTCCGGAACAAACTATGGCTACACCTTC CASTVSSGTNYGYTF
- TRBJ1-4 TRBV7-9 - TGTGCCAGCAGCTTAGCAGGGAATGGAGAAAAACTGTTTTTT CASSLAGNGEKLFF
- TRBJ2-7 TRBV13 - TGTGCCAGCAGCCCCCCTAGTCGCGACGGCTCCTACGAGCAGTACTTC CASSPPSRDGSYEQYF
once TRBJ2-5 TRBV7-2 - TGTGCCAGCAGCCTATCGCAGGATGAGACCCAGTACTTC CASSLSQDETQYF
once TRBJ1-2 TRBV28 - TGTGCCACCGCCCAAGATAGGACGAAAGGCTACACCTTC CATAQDRTKGYTF
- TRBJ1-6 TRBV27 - TGTGCCAGCAGTCCGGCCGGGATGGGTAATTCACCCCTCCACTTT CASSPAGMGNSPLHF
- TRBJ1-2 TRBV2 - TGTGCCAGCAGTGAACAGGGAGAAGGCGGCTACACCTTC CASSEQGEGGYTF
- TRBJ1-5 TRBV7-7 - TGTGCCCCCGGAGGCACAGGTCAGCCCCAGCATTTT CAPGGTGQPQHF
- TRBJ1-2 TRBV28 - TGTGCCAGCACCCCCTTGGGCCTTTATGGCTACACCTTC CASTPLGLYGYTF
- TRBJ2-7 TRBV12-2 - TGTGCCAGTCATGGTCGGGAGGAAGAGCAGTACTTC CASHGREEEQYF
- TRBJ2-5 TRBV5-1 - TGCGCCAGCAGCGCCGGAGGCCAGCAAGAGACCCAGTACTTC CASSAGGQQETQYF
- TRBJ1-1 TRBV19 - TGTGCCAGTAGTAGACGGCTTCGGACCGTTGCGGGGAACACTGAAGCTTTCTTT CASSRRLRTVAGNTEAFF
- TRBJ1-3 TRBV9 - TGTGCCAGCAGCGTAGACTCTGGAAACACCATATATTTT CASSVDSGNTIYF
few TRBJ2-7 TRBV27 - TGTGCCAGCAGTTCCTCCTACGAGCAGTACTTC CASSSSYEQYF